Sequencing of this T cell receptor beta chain was carried out in a study of neurological immune-mediated disorders. This clonotype was seen ten or more times. Trimming removed 0 bases at V and 1 base at J, with 9 bases between. Germline V lookup: CDR1 DFQATT, CDR2 SNEGSKA (reference sequence). The length of the CDR3 is 14 residues. The authors produced cDNA by 5'RACE using 10-nucleotide random UMIs. Each CDR3 protein is one row after TCRdb ran MiXCR on the 5' RACE reads. This sample has 57,000 or so distinct CDR3 sequences, with over 10% found just once. J is TRBJ1-1 and V is TRBV20-1; D may be TRBD1 (5 bases). The clonotype comes from a man aged 55 to 70 in good health. Sequencing input: PBMCs. The CDR3 nucleotides read TGCAGTGCTAGAGAGGGGGGTTGGAACACTGAAGCTTTCTTT. It encodes CSAREGGWNTEAFF.